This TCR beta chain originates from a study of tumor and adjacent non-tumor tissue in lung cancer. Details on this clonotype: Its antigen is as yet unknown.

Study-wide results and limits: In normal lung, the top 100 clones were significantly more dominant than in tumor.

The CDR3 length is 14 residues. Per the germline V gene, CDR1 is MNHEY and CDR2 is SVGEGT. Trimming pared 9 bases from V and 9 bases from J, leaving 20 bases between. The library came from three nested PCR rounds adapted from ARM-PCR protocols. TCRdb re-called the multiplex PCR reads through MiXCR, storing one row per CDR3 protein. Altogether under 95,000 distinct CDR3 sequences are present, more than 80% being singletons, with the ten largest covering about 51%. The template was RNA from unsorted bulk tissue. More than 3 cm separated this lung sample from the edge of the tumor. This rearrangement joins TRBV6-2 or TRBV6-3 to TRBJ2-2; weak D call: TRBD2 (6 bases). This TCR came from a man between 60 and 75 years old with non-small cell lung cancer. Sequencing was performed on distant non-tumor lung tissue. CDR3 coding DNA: TGTGCCAGTTCTTGCGGGATGATTTTTTGGGAGCTGTTTTTT. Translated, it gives CASSCGMIFWELFF.